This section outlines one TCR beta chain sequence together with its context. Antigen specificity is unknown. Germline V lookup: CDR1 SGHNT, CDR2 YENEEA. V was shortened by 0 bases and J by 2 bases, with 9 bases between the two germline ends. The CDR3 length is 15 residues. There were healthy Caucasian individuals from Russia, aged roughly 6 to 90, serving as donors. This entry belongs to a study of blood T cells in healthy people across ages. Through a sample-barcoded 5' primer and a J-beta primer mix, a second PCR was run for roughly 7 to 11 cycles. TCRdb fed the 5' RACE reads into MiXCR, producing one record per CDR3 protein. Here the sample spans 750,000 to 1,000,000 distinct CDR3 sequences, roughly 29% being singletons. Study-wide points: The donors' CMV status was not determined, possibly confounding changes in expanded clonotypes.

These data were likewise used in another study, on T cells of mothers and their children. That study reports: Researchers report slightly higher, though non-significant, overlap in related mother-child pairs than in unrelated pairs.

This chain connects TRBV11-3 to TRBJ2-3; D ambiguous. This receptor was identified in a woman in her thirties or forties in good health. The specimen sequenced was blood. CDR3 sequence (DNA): TGTGCCAGCAGCTTAGAGGAGATTCTCACAGATACGCAGTATTTT. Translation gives CASSLEEILTDTQYF.